Following are 25 T cell receptor beta chains from one sample sequenced in a study of blood T cell repertoires in COVID-19. The assay was immunoSEQ multiplex PCR, and TCRdb's table has in-frame clones only and misses some. The table shows 150,000 to 200,000 clones, with approximately 90% occurring only once. The sample consisted of peripheral blood. The origin of the receptors is a human donor in a cohort sampled during active COVID-19.

The genes are TRBV6-5 and TRBJ2-2; 9 bases map to TRBD1. Germline loops: CDR1 MNHEY, CDR2 SVGAGI. V gave up 2 bases and J gave up 4 bases; unmatched junction bases: 2. The CDR3 contains 15 residues. As DNA, the CDR3 is TGTGCCAGCAGTTACACAGGGGGCGGCACCGGGGAGCTGTTTTTT. It specifies CASSYTGGGTGELFF.

The gene calls are TRBV5-6 and TRBJ2-1; the D gene is possibly TRBD1 (5 bases). Between the trimmed V and J ends, which lost 2 bases and 5 bases, there was a span of 11 bases. The germline CDR1 and CDR2 sequences are SGHDT and YYEEEE. The CDR3 totals 14 residues. CDR3 in DNA: TGTGCCAGCAGCTTCAGGGTCGGGCACAATGAGCAGTTCTTC. Translated: CASSFRVGHNEQFF.

CDR3 DNA: TGTGCCAGCAGCTTAACAGGGTCCCCTGGAAACACCATATATTTT. This translates into CASSLTGSPGNTIYF. V gene TRBV5-6 combines with J gene TRBJ1-3, with a tentative D call TRBD1 (6 bases). Per germline, CDR1 SGHDT and CDR2 YYEEEE. This CDR3 has 15 amino acids. V was pared by 2 bases and J by 2 bases, with 11 bases between.

This clone was counted a single time. The chain couples TRBV28 to TRBJ2-6; D gene unclear. This CDR3 spans 15 amino acids. Germline loops: CDR1 MDHEN, CDR2 SYDVKM. Trimming took off 9 bases at V and 0 bases at J, with 12 bases between the two ends. The CDR3 here is CASNAVNSGANVLTF. The CDR3 nucleotides read TGTGCCAGTAATGCAGTGAACTCTGGGGCCAACGTCCTGACTTTC.

The gene calls are TRBV28 and TRBJ1-5; a possible D gene is TRBD1 (6 bases). V was trimmed by 2 bases and J by 0 bases, leaving 11 bases between them. The CDR3 consists of 16 residues. Looked up from germline, CDR1 is MDHEN and CDR2 is SYDVKM. The CDR3 sequence is CASSLTGSNSNQPQHF. For the CDR3, the DNA is TGTGCCAGCAGTTTAACAGGGTCAAATAGCAATCAGCCCCAGCATTTT.

This sequence joins TRBV7-2 and TRBJ1-1; 8 nucleotides match TRBD1. Germline loops: CDR1 SGHTA, CDR2 FQGNSA. This CDR3 comprises 13 residues. V dropped 8 bases and J dropped 2; count of bases not matched to a gene: 4. The CDR3 coding sequence is TGTGCCAGCGGACAGGGCCAAAACACTGAAGCTTTCTTT. It translates to CASGQGQNTEAFF.

This clone has just a few counts. The chain joins TRBV5-1 to TRBJ1-2; 10 bases fit TRBD1. The trim removed 0 bases at V and 7 bases at J, leaving 3 bases unmatched. The germline V gene encodes CDR1 SGHRS and CDR2 YFSETQ. The CDR3 runs to 14 residues. CDR3 nucleotide sequence: TGCGCCAGCAGCTTGGATCGGACAGGGGGTGGCTACACCTTC. This encodes CASSLDRTGGGYTF. The full variable domain, with the rest looked up from reference TRBV5-1 and TRBJ1-2, is KAGVTQTPRYLIKTRGQQVTLSCSPISGHRSVSWYQQTPGQGLQFLFEYFSETQRNKGNFPGRFSGRQFSNSRSEMNVSTLELGDSALYLCASSLDRTGGGYTFGSGTRLTVV.

For the CDR3, the DNA is TGTGCCAGCAGTGAGTCTGGAAACACCATATATTTT. Protein sequence: CASSESGNTIYF. This chain connects TRBV6-6 to TRBJ1-3, with D unresolved. Looked up from germline, CDR1 is MNHNY and CDR2 is SVGAGI (reference sequence). CDR3 length: 12 residues. V dropped 5 bases and J dropped 1 base, with 3 bases sitting between them.

The gene calls are TRBV12-3 or TRBV12-4 and TRBJ2-1; TRBD1 might be the D (6 bases). This CDR3 spans 13 amino acids. V was cut by 10 bases and J by 8 bases, with 18 bases left in between. The DNA of the CDR3 is TGTGCCACAGGGGACCTTAGGGCCCATGAGCAGTTCTTC. Translation: CATGDLRAHEQFF.

The rearrangement joins TRBV27 to TRBJ2-7; TRBD2 aligns across 8 bases. CDR1 and CDR2 (germline): MNHEY, SMNVEV (reference sequence). The CDR3 spans 16 residues. After removal of 6 bases from V and 4 bases from J, the junction contained 14 bases not matched to a gene. CDR3: CASRTSIWTSLYEQYF. Here the CDR3 DNA reads TGTGCCAGCAGAACCTCCATCTGGACTAGCTTATACGAGCAGTACTTC.

The chain uses TRBV5-4 and TRBJ2-5; possibly TRBD2 for D (7 bases). V was pared by 1 base and J by 4 bases, with 20 bases between. The CDR3 is 17 amino acids. Germline-derived CDR1 and CDR2 are SGHNT and YYREEE (reference sequence). This chain's CDR3 is CASSLLMAGAARETQYF. For the CDR3, the DNA is TGTGCCAGCAGCTTGCTCATGGCGGGGGCCGCAAGAGAGACCCAGTACTTC. The full variable domain, rest sourced from reference TRBV5-4 and TRBJ2-5, is ETGVTQSPTHLIKTRGQQVTLRCSSQSGHNTVSWYQQALGQGPQFIFQYYREEENGRGNFPPRFSGLQFPNYSSELNVNALELDDSALYLCASSLLMAGAARETQYFGPGTRLLVL.

This chain links TRBV5-1 with TRBJ1-1, with TRBD1 matching 8 bases. Germline V gene sequence: CDR1 SGHRS, CDR2 YFSETQ. The V segment lost 6 bases and the J segment 4 bases; nucleotides outside the gene matches: 11. The CDR3 length is 15 residues. As DNA, the CDR3 is TGCGCCAGCAAAGAACAGGGGGTGGAGGGCACTGAAGCTTTCTTT. It translates to CASKEQGVEGTEAFF.

The chain employs TRBV5-4 and TRBJ2-3, with 9 bases matching TRBD2. CDR1 and CDR2 (germline): SGHNT, YYREEE (reference sequence). The J segment lost 2 bases and the V segment lost 0 bases, leaving 4 bases of the junction unmatched. The CDR3 is made up of 16 amino acids. Written as DNA, the CDR3 is TGTGCCAGCAGCTTGGTTGCTAGCGGGGCCACAGATACGCAGTATTTT. Its translation: CASSLVASGATDTQYF.

This chain connects TRBV24-1 to TRBJ2-3, with no clear D. The CDR3 has 13 residues. In germline, CDR1 is KGHDR, CDR2 SFDVKD. V was trimmed by 5 bases and J by 2 bases, leaving 7 bases between them. CDR3 loop: CATSARYTDTQYF. CDR3 sequence (DNA): TGTGCCACCAGTGCGCGGTACACAGATACGCAGTATTTT.

The genes are TRBV9 and TRBJ2-5, with D tentatively TRBD1 (6 bases). The V and J ends lost 8 bases and 1 base respectively, with 12 bases between them. The germline CDR1 and CDR2 sequences are SGDLS and YYNGEE. The CDR3 contains 13 residues. The chain's CDR3 is CASNRELQETQYF. CDR3 sequence (DNA): TGTGCCAGTAACAGGGAGCTCCAAGAGACCCAGTACTTC.

This clone has only a few counts. The chain carries TRBV10-1 and TRBJ1-6, with 10 bases lining up with TRBD1. Germline V gene data show CDR1 as WNHNN and CDR2 as SYGVQD (reference sequence). The V gene end was trimmed by 3 bases and the J gene end by 2 bases; junction bases not matched to a gene: 4. This CDR3 comprises 17 residues. The CDR3: CASSDGTGEPYNSPLHF. As DNA, the CDR3 is TGCGCCAGCAGTGACGGGACAGGGGAGCCCTATAATTCACCCCTCCACTTT.

The rearrangement uses TRBV15 and TRBJ1-4; TRBD1 is a possible D gene (5 bases). The length of the CDR3 is 16 residues. Germline V gene lookup returns CDR1 LNHNV and CDR2 YYDKDF (reference sequence). The V and J ends lost 5 bases and 7 bases respectively, with 20 bases between them. CDR3 sequence: CATSPPSGRVREKLFF. Here the CDR3 DNA reads TGTGCCACCAGCCCACCCTCGGGCAGGGTTCGTGAAAAACTGTTTTTT.

The genes are TRBV28 and TRBJ1-1; 7 nucleotides match TRBD1. The CDR3 is 14 residues long. Per the germline V gene, CDR1 is MDHEN and CDR2 is SYDVKM. The J segment lost 7 bases and the V segment lost 6 bases, leaving 11 bases of the junction unmatched. The CDR3 loop is CASRLTGTDREAFF. As DNA, the CDR3 is TGTGCCAGCAGACTCACCGGGACAGATCGTGAAGCTTTCTTT.

This chain joins TRBV20-1 and TRBJ1-1, with 7 bases that match TRBD1. There are 14 residues in the CDR3. CDR1 and CDR2 from the germline V gene are DFQATT and SNEGSKA (reference sequence). Unmatched junction bases numbered 9, after V lost 3 bases and J lost 5 bases. CDR3 loop: CSASSTGERTEAFF. The CDR3 nucleotides read TGCAGTGCTAGTAGCACAGGGGAGAGGACTGAAGCTTTCTTT.

In DNA, the CDR3 is TGTGCCAGCAGAGAGAGCGGGAGGGGCTACGAGCAGTACTTC. Amino acids: CASRESGRGYEQYF. The rearrangement uses TRBV3-1 (or the pseudogene TRBV3-2) and TRBJ2-7, with 10 bases lining up with TRBD2. In germline, CDR1 is LGHDT, CDR2 YNNKEL (reference sequence). V lost 6 bases to trimming and J lost 3 bases; unmatched junction nucleotides: 5. CDR3 length: 14 amino acids.

This clone showed up just a few times. The chain uses TRBV9 and TRBJ2-5; TRBD2 matches 10 bases. Per germline, CDR1 SGDLS and CDR2 YYNGEE. CDR3 size: 16 residues. V was clipped by 0 bases and J by 5 bases; unmatched bases: 7. The DNA of the CDR3 is TGTGCCAGCAGCGTAGAGGAGCGGGGGGGCCGGGAGACCCAGTACTTC. This encodes CASSVEERGGRETQYF.

The chain links TRBV7-9 to TRBJ2-3; D remains ambiguous. Trimming removed 2 bases at V and 8 bases at J, with 11 bases between. This CDR3 comprises 13 residues. CDR1 and CDR2 from the germline V gene are SEHNR and FQNEAQ (reference sequence). This CDR3 reads CASSLLEVGTQYF. The CDR3 coding sequence is TGTGCCAGCAGCTTACTAGAAGTGGGTACGCAGTATTTT.

The chain carries TRBV28 and TRBJ2-7; no firm D call. The V gene lost 2 bases and the J gene lost 0 bases, with 5 bases spanning the gap. This CDR3 spans 13 amino acids. CDR1 MDHEN and CDR2 SYDVKM come from the germline V gene. CDR3 protein: CASSLTVSYEQYF. The CDR3 DNA is TGTGCCAGCAGTTTAACGGTCTCCTACGAGCAGTACTTC.

This chain connects TRBV6-6 to TRBJ2-4, with a tentative D call TRBD1 (6 bases). CDR1 MNHNY and CDR2 SVGAGI come from the germline V gene (reference sequence). Trimming pared 7 bases from V and 3 bases from J, leaving 13 bases between. CDR3 length: 14 residues. CDR3 protein: CASTQGRVKNIQYF. The DNA of the CDR3 is TGTGCCAGCACCCAGGGGCGTGTCAAAAACATTCAGTACTTC.

DNA of the CDR3: TGCGCCAGCAGCCCCCAAGCGGATAGCAATCAGCCCCAGCATTTT. Its translation is CASSPQADSNQPQHF. This chain uses TRBV4-3 with TRBJ1-5, with D hard to call. This CDR3 has 15 amino acids. The germline V gene encodes CDR1 LGHNA and CDR2 YSLEER. The V and J ends lost 4 bases and 0 bases respectively, with 10 bases between them.